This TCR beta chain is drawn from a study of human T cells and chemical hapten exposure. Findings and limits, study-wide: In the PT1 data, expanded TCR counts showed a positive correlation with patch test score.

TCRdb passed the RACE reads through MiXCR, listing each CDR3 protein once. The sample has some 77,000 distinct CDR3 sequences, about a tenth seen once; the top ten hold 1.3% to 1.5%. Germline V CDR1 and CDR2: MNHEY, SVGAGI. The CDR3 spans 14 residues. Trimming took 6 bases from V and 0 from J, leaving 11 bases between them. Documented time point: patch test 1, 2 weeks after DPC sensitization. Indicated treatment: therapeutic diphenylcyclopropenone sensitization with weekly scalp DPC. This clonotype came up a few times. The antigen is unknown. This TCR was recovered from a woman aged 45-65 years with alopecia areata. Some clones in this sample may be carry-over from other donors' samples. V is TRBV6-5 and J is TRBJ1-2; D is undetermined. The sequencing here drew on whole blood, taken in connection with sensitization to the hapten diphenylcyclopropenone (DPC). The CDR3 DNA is TGTGCCAGCAGGGGTGTGCGAACTAACTATGGCTACACCTTC. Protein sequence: CASRGVRTNYGYTF.